This TCR beta chain was obtained from a study of human T cells and chemical hapten exposure. Broader study findings: Having alopecia, donors may respond immunologically unlike healthy people.

As for time point: pre-sensitization, week 0. Treatment of the sample: therapeutic diphenylcyclopropenone sensitization with weekly scalp DPC. Blood collection took place prior to placing each patch test. TCRdb fed the RACE reads into MiXCR, producing one record per CDR3 protein. Of 95,000 to 100,000 distinct CDR3 sequences in the sample, approximately 10% are singletons; the top ten hold 3.1%. This clonotype was seen repeatedly, ten times or more. Its antigen remains unidentified. This clonotype was obtained from an older woman with alopecia areata. Some clones in this sample may be carry-over from other donors' samples. The sequencing here drew on whole blood, taken in connection with sensitization to the hapten diphenylcyclopropenone (DPC).

The CDR3 reads CASKAGRDTEAFF. As DNA, the CDR3 is TGCGCCAGCAAGGCAGGGAGGGACACTGAAGCTTTCTTT. The J gene is TRBJ1-1, the V gene TRBV5-1; a weak D match, TRBD1 (5 bases). Germline CDR1 and CDR2: SGHRS and YFSETQ. Trimming removed 6 bases from V and 3 bases from J, with 12 bases in between. This CDR3 is 13 amino acids long.